This T cell receptor beta chain derives from a study of T cells in Graves' hyperthyroidism and ophthalmopathy. Looking at the study overall: Peripheral blood was secured at the point of initial diagnosis, before any treatment.

This clonotype has at least ten counts. Hyperthyroidism, newly diagnosed and lasting under 2 months, affected patients aged 18 to 65. Each diagnosis was grounded in clinical symptoms, serum thyroxine and TRAb, thyroid ultrasound, and orbital computed tomography. The V gene's germline CDR1 is MDHEN and CDR2 SYDVKM. The V segment lost 3 bases and the J segment 6 bases; nucleotides outside the gene matches: 10. The CDR3 contains 16 residues. RNA transcripts gave rise to amplified TCR beta CDR3 regions. Researchers ran a first-round RT-PCR on the TCR CDR3 using the HTBI primer set. One entry per CDR3 protein results from TCRdb running MiXCR on the multiplex PCR reads. The table includes 300,000 to 450,000 distinct CDR3 sequences, about a sixth detected once.

Specimen: blood. This sequence joins TRBV28 and TRBJ2-1; 8 bases are shared with TRBD2. The sequence was collected from a woman aged 25 to 39 with Graves' hyperthyroidism that later progressed to Graves' ophthalmopathy. In nucleotides, the CDR3 is TGTGCCAGCAGTTTTAAAAGCGGGGGTCCTGGCAATGAGCAGTTCTTC. It is translated as CASSFKSGGPGNEQFF. Full variable domain (missing parts from reference TRBV28 and TRBJ2-1): DVKVTQSSRYLVKRTGEKVFLECVQDMDHENMFWYRQDPGLGLRLIYFSYDVKMKEKGDIPEGYSVSREKKERFSLILESASTNQTSMYLCASSFKSGGPGNEQFFGPGTRLTVL.